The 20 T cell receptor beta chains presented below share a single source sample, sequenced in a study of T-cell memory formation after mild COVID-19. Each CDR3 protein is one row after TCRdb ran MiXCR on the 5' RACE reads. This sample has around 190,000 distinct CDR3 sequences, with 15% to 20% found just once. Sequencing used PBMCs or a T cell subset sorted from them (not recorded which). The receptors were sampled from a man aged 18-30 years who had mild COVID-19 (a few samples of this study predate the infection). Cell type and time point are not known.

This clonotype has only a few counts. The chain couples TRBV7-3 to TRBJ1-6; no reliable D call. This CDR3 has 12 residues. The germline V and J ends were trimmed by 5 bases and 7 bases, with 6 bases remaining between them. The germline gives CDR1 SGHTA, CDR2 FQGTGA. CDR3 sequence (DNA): TGTGCCAGCAGCACCGGGAATTCACCCCTCCACTTT. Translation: CASSTGNSPLHF.

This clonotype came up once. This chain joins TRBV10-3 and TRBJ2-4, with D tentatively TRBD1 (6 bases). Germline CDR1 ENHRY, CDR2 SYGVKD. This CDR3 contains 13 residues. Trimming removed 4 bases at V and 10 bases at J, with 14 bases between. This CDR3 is CAISGTDSRIQYF. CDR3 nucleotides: TGTGCCATCAGTGGGACAGACTCTCGAATTCAGTACTTC.

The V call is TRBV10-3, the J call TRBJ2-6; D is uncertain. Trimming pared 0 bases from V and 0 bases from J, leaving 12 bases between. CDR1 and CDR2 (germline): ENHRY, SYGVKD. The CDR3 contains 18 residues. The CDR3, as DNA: TGTGCCATCAGTGAGTCGCCACAACCGAGCTCTGGGGCCAACGTCCTGACTTTC. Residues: CAISESPQPSSGANVLTF.

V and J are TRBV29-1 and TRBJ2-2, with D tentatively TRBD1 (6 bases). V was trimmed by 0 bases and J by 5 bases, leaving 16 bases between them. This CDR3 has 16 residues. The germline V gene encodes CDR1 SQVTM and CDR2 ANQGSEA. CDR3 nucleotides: TGCAGCGTTGAAGATAGGGCCAGGGGTCGGACCGGGGAGCTGTTTTTT. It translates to CSVEDRARGRTGELFF.

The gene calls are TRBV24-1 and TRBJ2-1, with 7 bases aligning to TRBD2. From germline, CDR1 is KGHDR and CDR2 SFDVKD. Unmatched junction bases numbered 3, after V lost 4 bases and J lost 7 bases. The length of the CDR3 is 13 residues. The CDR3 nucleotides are TGTGCCACCAGTGACTGGGGGGGGAATGAGCAGTTCTTC. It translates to CATSDWGGNEQFF.

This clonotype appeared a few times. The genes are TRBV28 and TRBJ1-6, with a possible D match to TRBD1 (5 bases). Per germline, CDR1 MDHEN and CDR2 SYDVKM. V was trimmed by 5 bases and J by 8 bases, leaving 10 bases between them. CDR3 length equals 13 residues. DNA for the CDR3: TGTGCCAGCAGTACAGGTACACATTCACCCCTCCACTTT. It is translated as CASSTGTHSPLHF.

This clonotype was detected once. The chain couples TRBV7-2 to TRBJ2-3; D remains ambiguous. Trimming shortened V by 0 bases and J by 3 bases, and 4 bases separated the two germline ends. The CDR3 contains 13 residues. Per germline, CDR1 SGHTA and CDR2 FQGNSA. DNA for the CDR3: TGTGCCAGCAGCTTAGCTGAGACAGATACGCAGTATTTT. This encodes CASSLAETDTQYF. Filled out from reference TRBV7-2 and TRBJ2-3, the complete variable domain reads GAGVSQSPSNKVTEKGKDVELRCDPISGHTALYWYRQSLGQGLEFLIYFQGNSAPDKSGLPSDRFSAERTGGSVSTLTIQRTQQEDSAVYLCASSLAETDTQYFGPGTRLTVL.

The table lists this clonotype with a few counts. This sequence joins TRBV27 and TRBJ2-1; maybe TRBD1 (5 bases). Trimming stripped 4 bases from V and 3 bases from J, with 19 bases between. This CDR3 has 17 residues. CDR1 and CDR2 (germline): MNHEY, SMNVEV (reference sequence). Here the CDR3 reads CASSSFKIRQIYNEQFF. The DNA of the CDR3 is TGTGCCAGCAGTTCCTTCAAGATCCGACAGATCTACAATGAGCAGTTCTTC.

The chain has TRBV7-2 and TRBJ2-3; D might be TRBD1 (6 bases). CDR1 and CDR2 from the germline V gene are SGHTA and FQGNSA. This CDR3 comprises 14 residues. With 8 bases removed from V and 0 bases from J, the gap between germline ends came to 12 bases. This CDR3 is CASGNRASTDTQYF. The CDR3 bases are TGTGCCAGCGGAAACAGGGCGAGCACAGATACGCAGTATTTT.

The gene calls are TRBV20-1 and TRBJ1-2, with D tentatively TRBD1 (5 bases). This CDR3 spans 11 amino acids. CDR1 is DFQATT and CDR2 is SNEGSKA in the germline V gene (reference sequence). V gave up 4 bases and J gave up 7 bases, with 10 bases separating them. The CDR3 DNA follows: TGCAGTGCTACAGGGTCGGGTGGCTACACCTTC. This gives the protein CSATGSGGYTF.

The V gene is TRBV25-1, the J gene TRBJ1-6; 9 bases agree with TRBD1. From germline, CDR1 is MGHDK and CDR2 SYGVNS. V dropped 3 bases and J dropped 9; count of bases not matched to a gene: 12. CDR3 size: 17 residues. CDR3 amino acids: CASSERPGQGMPSPLHF. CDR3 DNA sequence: TGTGCCAGCAGTGAGCGTCCCGGACAGGGGATGCCTTCACCCCTCCACTTT.

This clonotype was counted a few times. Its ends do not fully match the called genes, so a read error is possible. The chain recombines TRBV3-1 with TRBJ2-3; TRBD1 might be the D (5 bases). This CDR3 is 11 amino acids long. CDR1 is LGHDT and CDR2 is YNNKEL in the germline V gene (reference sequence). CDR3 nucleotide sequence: TGTGCCAGCAGTCAGGGCGATACGCTGTATTTT. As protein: CASSQGDTLYF.

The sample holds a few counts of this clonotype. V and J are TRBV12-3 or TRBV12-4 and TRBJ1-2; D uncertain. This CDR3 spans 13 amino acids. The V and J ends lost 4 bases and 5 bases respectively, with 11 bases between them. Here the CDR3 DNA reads TGTGCCAGCAGTTCCCGTCGGAGGTATGGCTACACCTTC. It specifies CASSSRRRYGYTF.

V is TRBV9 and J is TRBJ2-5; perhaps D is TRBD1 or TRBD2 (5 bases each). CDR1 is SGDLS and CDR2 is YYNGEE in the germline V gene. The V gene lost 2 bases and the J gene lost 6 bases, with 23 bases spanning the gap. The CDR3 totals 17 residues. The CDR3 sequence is CASSVLQSGATKQTQYF. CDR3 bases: TGTGCCAGCAGCGTTCTCCAATCCGGGGCCACCAAACAGACCCAGTACTTC.

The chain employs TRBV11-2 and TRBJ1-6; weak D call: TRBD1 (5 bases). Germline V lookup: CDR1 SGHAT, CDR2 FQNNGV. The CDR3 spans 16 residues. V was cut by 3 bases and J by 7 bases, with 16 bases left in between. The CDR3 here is CASSLRLGGENSPLHF. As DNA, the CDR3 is TGTGCCAGCAGCTTGCGGCTTGGGGGAGAGAATTCACCCCTCCACTTT.

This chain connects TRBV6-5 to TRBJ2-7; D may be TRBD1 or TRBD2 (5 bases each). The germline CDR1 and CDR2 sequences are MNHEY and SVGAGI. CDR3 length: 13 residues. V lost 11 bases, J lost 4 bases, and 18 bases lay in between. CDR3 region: CAARAPGLYEQYF. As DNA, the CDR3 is TGTGCCGCGCGGGCGCCGGGGCTTTACGAGCAGTACTTC.

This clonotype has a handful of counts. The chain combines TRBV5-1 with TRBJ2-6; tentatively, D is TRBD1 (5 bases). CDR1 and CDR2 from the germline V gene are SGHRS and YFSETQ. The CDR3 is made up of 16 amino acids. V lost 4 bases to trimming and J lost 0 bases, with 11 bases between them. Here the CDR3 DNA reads TGCGCCAGCAGCCCCGACAGCAACTCTGGGGCCAACGTCCTGACTTTC. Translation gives CASSPDSNSGANVLTF. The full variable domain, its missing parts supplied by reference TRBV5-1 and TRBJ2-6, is KAGVTQTPRYLIKTRGQQVTLSCSPISGHRSVSWYQQTPGQGLQFLFEYFSETQRNKGNFPGRFSGRQFSNSRSEMNVSTLELGDSALYLCASSPDSNSGANVLTFGAGSRLTVL.

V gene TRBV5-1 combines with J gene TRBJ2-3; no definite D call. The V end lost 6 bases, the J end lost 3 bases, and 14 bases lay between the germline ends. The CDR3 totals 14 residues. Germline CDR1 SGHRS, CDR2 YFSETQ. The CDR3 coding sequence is TGCGCCAGCAAGGTAACAACGGTTACAGATACGCAGTATTTT. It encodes CASKVTTVTDTQYF.

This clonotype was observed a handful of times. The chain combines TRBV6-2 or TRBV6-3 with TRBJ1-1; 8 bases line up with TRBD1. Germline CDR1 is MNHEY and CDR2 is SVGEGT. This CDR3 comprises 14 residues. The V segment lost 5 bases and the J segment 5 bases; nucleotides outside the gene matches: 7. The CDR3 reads CASSTTGEGTEAFF. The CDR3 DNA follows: TGTGCCAGCAGTACGACAGGGGAGGGGACTGAAGCTTTCTTT.

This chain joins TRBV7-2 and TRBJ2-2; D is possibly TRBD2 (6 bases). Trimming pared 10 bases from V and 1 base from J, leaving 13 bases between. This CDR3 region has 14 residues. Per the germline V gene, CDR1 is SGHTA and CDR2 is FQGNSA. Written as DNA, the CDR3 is TGTGCCACCCGGGGTAGCGGGAACACCGGGGAGCTGTTTTTT. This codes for CATRGSGNTGELFF.